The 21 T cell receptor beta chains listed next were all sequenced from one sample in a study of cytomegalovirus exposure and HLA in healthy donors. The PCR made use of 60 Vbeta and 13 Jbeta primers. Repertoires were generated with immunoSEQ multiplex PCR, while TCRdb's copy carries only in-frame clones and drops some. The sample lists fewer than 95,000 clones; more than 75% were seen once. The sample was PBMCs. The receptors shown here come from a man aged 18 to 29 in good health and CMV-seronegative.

CDR3 residues: CASSAGTGSYEQYF. DNA of the CDR3: TGTGCCAGCAGCGCCGGGACAGGTTCCTACGAGCAGTACTTC. The rearrangement joins TRBV6-6 to TRBJ2-7; 8 bases align to TRBD1. With 6 bases clipped from V and 1 base from J, the junction kept 5 bases outside the gene matches. CDR1 and CDR2 (germline): MNHNY, SVGAGI (reference sequence). This CDR3 has 14 amino acids.

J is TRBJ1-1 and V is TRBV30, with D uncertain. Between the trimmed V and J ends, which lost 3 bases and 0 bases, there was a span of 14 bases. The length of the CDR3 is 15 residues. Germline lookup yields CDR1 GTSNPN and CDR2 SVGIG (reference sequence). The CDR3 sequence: CAWRLGVSMNTEAFF. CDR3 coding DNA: TGTGCCTGGAGGCTAGGAGTGTCAATGAACACTGAAGCTTTCTTT.

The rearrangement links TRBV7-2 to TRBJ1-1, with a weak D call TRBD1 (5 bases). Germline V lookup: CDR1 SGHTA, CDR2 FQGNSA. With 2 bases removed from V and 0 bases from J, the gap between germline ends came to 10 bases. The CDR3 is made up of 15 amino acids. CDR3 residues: CASSLISGLNTEAFF. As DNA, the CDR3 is TGTGCCAGCAGCTTAATCTCAGGGCTGAACACTGAAGCTTTCTTT.

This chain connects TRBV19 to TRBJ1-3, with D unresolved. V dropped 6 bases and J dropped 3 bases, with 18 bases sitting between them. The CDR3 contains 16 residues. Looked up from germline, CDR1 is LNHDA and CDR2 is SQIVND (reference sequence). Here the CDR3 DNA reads TGTGCCAGTAGCGGTCCAGGAGGCGCAGGTGGAAACACCATATATTTT. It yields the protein CASSGPGGAGGNTIYF.

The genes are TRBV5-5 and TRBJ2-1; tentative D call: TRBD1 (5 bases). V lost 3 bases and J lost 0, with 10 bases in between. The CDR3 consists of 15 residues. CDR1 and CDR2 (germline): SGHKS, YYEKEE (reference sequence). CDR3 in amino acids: CASSWGQGSYNEQFF. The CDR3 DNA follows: TGTGCCAGCAGCTGGGGCCAGGGCTCCTACAATGAGCAGTTCTTC.

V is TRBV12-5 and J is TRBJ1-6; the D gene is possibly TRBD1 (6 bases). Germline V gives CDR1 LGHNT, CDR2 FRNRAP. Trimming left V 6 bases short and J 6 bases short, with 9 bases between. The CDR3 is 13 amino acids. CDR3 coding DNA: TGTGCTAGTGGATACAGGGCTAATTCACCCCTCCACTTT. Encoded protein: CASGYRANSPLHF.

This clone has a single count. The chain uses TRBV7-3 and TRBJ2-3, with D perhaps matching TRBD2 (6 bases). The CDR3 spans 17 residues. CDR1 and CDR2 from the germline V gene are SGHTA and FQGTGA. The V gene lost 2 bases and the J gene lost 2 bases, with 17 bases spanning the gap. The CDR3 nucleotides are TGTGCCAGCAGCTTATATTCCCCGGGGGAGTACACAGATACGCAGTATTTT. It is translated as CASSLYSPGEYTDTQYF. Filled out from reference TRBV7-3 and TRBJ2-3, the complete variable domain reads GAGVSQTPSNKVTEKGKYVELRCDPISGHTALYWYRQSLGQGPEFLIYFQGTGAADDSGLPNDRFFAVRPEGSVSTLKIQRTERGDSAVYLCASSLYSPGEYTDTQYFGPGTRLTVL.

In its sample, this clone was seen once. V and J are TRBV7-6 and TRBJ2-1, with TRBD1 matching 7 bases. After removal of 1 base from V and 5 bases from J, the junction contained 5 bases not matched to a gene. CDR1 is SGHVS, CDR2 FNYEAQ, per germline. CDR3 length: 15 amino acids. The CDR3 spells CASSLVGTANNEQFF. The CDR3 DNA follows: TGTGCCAGCAGCTTAGTAGGGACAGCCAACAATGAGCAGTTCTTC.

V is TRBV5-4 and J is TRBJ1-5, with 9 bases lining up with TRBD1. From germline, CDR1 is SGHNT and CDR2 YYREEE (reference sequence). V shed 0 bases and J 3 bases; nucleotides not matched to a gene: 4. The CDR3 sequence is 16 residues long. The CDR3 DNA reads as TGTGCCAGCAGCTTGGGCGGGACAGGGAACAATCAGCCCCAGCATTTT. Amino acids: CASSLGGTGNNQPQHF. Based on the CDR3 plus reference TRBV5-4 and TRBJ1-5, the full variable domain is ETGVTQSPTHLIKTRGQQVTLRCSSQSGHNTVSWYQQALGQGPQFIFQYYREEENGRGNFPPRFSGLQFPNYSSELNVNALELDDSALYLCASSLGGTGNNQPQHFGDGTRLSIL.

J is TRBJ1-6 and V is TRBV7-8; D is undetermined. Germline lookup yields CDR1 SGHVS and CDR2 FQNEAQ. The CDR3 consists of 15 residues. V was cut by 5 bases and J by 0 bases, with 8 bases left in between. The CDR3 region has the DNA TGTGCCAGCAGCGTTAGGAGCTCCTATAATTCACCCCTCCACTTT. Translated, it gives CASSVRSSYNSPLHF. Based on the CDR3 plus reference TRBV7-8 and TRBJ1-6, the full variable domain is GAGVSQSPRYKVAKRGQDVALRCDPISGHVSLFWYQQALGQGPEFLTYFQNEAQLDKSGLPSDRFFAERPEGSVSTLKIQRTQQEDSAVYLCASSVRSSYNSPLHFGNGTRLTVT.

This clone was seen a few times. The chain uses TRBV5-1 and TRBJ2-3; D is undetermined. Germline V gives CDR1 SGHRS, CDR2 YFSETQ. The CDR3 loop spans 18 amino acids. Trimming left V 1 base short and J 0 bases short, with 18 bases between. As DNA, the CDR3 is TGCGCCAGCAGCTTGAACCTCACCCCACTCACTAGCACAGATACGCAGTATTTT. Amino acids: CASSLNLTPLTSTDTQYF.

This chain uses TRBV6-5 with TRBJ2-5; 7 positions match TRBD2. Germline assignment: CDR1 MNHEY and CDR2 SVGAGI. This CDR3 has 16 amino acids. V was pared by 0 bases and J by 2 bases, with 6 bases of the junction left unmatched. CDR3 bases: TGTGCCAGCAGTTACTCGAGTATTAGCGGGCAAGAGACCCAGTACTTC. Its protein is CASSYSSISGQETQYF.

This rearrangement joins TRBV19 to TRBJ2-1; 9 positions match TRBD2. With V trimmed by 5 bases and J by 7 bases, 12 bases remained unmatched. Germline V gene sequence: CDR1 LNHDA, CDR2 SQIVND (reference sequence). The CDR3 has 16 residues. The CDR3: CASSPRGGLAGNEQFF. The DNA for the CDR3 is TGTGCCAGTAGTCCTAGGGGGGGGCTAGCGGGGAATGAGCAGTTCTTC.

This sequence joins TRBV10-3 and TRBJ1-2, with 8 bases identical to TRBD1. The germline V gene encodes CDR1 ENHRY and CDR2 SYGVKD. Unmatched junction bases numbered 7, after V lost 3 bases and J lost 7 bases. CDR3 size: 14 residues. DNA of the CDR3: TGTGCCATCAGTGACCGTGGACAGGGACTTGGCTACACCTTC. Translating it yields CAISDRGQGLGYTF.

The CDR3 DNA is TGTGCCTGGAGGGGGGCGGGTGGGTACGAGCAGTACTTC. It yields the protein CAWRGAGGYEQYF. V and J are TRBV30 and TRBJ2-7, with D possibly being TRBD1 (6 bases). The V gene lost 3 bases and the J gene lost 4 bases, with 13 bases spanning the gap. The V gene's germline CDR1 is GTSNPN and CDR2 SVGIG (reference sequence). The CDR3 is 13 amino acids.

CDR3 protein: CASSAWGQGFYEQYF. The CDR3, as DNA: TGTGCCAGCAGCGCCTGGGGACAGGGATTCTACGAGCAGTACTTC. The chain links TRBV5-4 to TRBJ2-7; TRBD1 matches at 9 bases. Losses at the gene ends were 4 bases for V and 3 bases for J; bases not matched to a gene: 8. Germline CDR1 reads SGHNT; CDR2 reads YYREEE (reference sequence). The CDR3 totals 15 residues.

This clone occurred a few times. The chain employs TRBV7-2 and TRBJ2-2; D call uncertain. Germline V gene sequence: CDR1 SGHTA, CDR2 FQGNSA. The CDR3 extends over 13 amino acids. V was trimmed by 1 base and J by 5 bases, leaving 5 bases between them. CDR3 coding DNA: TGTGCCAGCAGCTTAGTGCAGACCGGGGAGCTGTTTTTT. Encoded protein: CASSLVQTGELFF.

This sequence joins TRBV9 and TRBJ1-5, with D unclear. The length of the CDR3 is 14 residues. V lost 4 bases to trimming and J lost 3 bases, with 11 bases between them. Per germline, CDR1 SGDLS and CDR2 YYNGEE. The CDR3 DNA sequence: TGTGCCAGCAGCCCATCACAGAACAATCAGCCCCAGCATTTT. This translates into CASSPSQNNQPQHF.

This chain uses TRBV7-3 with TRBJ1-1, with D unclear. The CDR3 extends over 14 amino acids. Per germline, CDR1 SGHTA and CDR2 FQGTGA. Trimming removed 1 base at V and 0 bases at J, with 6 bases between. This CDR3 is CASSLSSLNTEAFF. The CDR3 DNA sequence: TGTGCCAGCAGCTTAAGCAGTCTGAACACTGAAGCTTTCTTT.

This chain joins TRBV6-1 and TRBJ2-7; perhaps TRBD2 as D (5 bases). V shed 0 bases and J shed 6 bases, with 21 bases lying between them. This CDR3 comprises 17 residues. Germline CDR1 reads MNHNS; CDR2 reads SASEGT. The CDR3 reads CASSEASLRDTCCEQYF. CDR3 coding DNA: TGTGCCAGCAGTGAAGCGAGCCTCCGGGATACCTGCTGCGAGCAGTACTTC.

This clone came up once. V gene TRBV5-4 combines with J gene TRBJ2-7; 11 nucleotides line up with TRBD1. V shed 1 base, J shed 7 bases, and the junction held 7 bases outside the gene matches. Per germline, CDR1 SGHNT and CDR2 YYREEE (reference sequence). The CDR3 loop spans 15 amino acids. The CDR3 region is CASSLTRTGGAEQYF. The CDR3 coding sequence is TGTGCCAGCAGCTTGACGAGGACAGGGGGCGCTGAGCAGTACTTC.